This TCR beta chain was documented in a study of T cell responses to AZD1222 COVID-19 vaccine. Libraries were prepared by immunoSEQ multiplex PCR; TCRdb keeps only in-frame clonotypes and omits some of them. Of approximately 110,000 clones listed, roughly 90% are singletons. The TCR was taken from an adult in good health. Sequencing used peripheral blood, obtained on day 0 of AZD1222 vaccination.

CDR3 sequence reads: CASRGPEKLFF. The CDR3 DNA sequence: TGTGCCAGCAGGGGACCAGAAAAACTGTTTTTT. This chain uses TRBV11-2 with TRBJ1-4; TRBD1 is a possible D gene (5 bases). Germline V CDR1 and CDR2: SGHAT, FQNNGV. V lost 6 bases and J lost 8, with 7 bases in between. The CDR3 has 11 amino acids. The full variable domain, in which reference TRBV11-2 and TRBJ1-4 provide the parts outside the CDR3, is EAGVAQSPRYKIIEKRQSVAFWCNPISGHATLYWYQQILGQGPKLLIQFQNNGVVDDSQLPKDRFSAERLKGVDSTLKIQPAKLEDSAVYLCASRGPEKLFFGSGTQLSVL.